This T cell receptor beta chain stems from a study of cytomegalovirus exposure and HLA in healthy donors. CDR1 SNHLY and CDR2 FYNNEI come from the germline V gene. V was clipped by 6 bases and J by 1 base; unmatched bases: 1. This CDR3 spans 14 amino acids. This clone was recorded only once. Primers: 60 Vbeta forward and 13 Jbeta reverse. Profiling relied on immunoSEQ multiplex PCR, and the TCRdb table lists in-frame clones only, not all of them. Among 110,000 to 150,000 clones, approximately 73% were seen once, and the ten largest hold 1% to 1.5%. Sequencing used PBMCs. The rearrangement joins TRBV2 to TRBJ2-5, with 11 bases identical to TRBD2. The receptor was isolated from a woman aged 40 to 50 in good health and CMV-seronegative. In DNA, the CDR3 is TGTGCCAGCAGGGGACTAGCGGTCCAAGAGACCCAGTACTTC. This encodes CASRGLAVQETQYF.